This T cell receptor (beta chain) was sequenced in a study of cytomegalovirus exposure and HLA in healthy donors. This CDR3 region has 14 residues. Trimming took 6 bases from V and 5 from J; bases not matched to a gene: 7. Germline V gene lookup returns CDR1 MDHEN and CDR2 SYDVKM. Notes on the study in general: In vitro, a few CMV-associated chains proved specific for CMV antigens.

Regarding this clone: No antigen is known for it.

The assay was immunoSEQ multiplex PCR, and TCRdb's table has in-frame clones only and misses some. Of under 250,000 clones in the sample, more than 75% were seen once. This receptor was taken from a woman aged 18-29 years in good health and CMV-seropositive. The V call is TRBV28, the J call TRBJ1-5; 7 bases fit TRBD1. Source material: PBMCs. The CDR3 sequence: CASSPGQSYQPQHF. The CDR3 coding sequence is TGTGCCAGCAGCCCGGGACAGTCCTATCAGCCCCAGCATTTT.